One and the same sample provided the 22 T cell receptor beta chains below, sequenced in a study of blood T cells in healthy people across ages. Using a J-beta primer mix together with a sample-barcoded 5' primer, a second PCR was run for about 7 to 12 cycles. From the 5' RACE reads, TCRdb called clonotypes with MiXCR, one entry per CDR3 protein. The profile shows 980,000 or so distinct CDR3 sequences, around 48% of them singletons. The specimen was blood. The receptors come from a man aged 25-45 years in good health.

This clonotype was counted a few times. CDR3 in amino acids: CSASEDRGEGYTF. DNA for the CDR3: TGCAGTGCTAGCGAAGACAGGGGTGAAGGCTACACCTTC. The genes are TRBV20-1 and TRBJ1-2; 8 bases match TRBD1. With 3 bases clipped from V and 8 bases from J, the junction kept 8 bases outside the gene matches. The germline gives CDR1 DFQATT, CDR2 SNEGSKA (reference sequence). This CDR3 contains 13 residues.

DNA of the CDR3: TGCAGCCTGGGTAAAGAGACCCAGTACTTC. It translates to CSLGKETQYF. The V and J genes are TRBV29-1 and TRBJ2-5; no clear D gene. This CDR3 comprises 10 residues. With 8 bases removed from V and 3 bases from J, the gap between germline ends came to 7 bases. Germline V lookup: CDR1 SQVTM, CDR2 ANQGSEA.

Details on this clonotype: A much larger clone lies one base from this, so it may be a read error. The chain is built from TRBV29-1 and TRBJ2-5; D not resolved. The J call may be wrong; the DNA end is better matched by TRBJ2-7. The CDR3 consists of 14 residues. Looked up from germline, CDR1 is SQVTM and CDR2 is ANQGSEA. This CDR3 reads CSVGGIGNSYEQYF. The CDR3 DNA is TGCAGCGTTGGAGGTATAGGGAACTCCTACGAGCAGTACTTC.

V gene TRBV20-1 combines with J gene TRBJ2-3, with D possibly being TRBD1 or TRBD2 (5 bases each). V gave up 5 bases and J gave up 2 bases, with 26 bases separating them. CDR1 DFQATT and CDR2 SNEGSKA come from the germline V gene (reference sequence). CDR3 length: 18 amino acids. Written as DNA, the CDR3 is TGCAGTGCTCACTCGCCCTTCCTCGGGACCGCTCCCACAGATACGCAGTATTTT. It encodes CSAHSPFLGTAPTDTQYF.

CDR3 nucleotide sequence: TGTGCCAGCAGCTTAAGGTCGGGGGACAGCTATAATTCACCCCTCCACTTT. Translated, it gives CASSLRSGDSYNSPLHF. V is TRBV7-6 and J is TRBJ1-6, with 7 bases identical to TRBD1. The CDR3 loop spans 17 amino acids. Per germline, CDR1 SGHVS and CDR2 FNYEAQ. V shed 2 bases and J 3 bases; nucleotides not matched to a gene: 7.

For this clonotype: This CDR3 is missing its conserved last phenylalanine or tryptophan, likely due to a read error. The J gene is TRBJ2-7, the V gene TRBV7-2; D is undetermined. The ends were cut back, 4 bases at V and 1 base at J, with 14 bases in the middle. Germline values: CDR1 SGHTA, CDR2 FQGNSA. This CDR3 spans 15 amino acids. CDR3 sequence reads: CASSYRPDVSYEQYL. In nucleotides, the CDR3 is TGTGCCAGCAGCTATCGGCCAGATGTATCCTACGAGCAGTACTTA.

The chain is built from TRBV28 and TRBJ2-7; D might be TRBD1 or TRBD2, each matching 5 bases. V lost 4 bases and J 2 bases, leaving 18 bases between the germline ends. CDR3 size: 16 residues. Germline CDR1 is MDHEN and CDR2 is SYDVKM. In nucleotides, the CDR3 is TGTGCCAGCAGTTCCCCGGGACGCACGGCCCCCTACGAGCAGTACTTC. Translation gives CASSSPGRTAPYEQYF.

The chain employs TRBV20-1 and TRBJ2-1, with 9 bases aligning to TRBD1. V trimming: 4 bases; J trimming: 5 bases; junction bases outside the gene matches: 3. The CDR3 extends over 13 amino acids. Looked up from germline, CDR1 is DFQATT and CDR2 is SNEGSKA (reference sequence). CDR3 bases: TGCAGTGCTATAAGGACAGGGGACAATGAGCAGTTCTTC. It encodes CSAIRTGDNEQFF.

V and J are TRBV12-3 or TRBV12-4 and TRBJ2-1; D is possibly TRBD1 or TRBD2 (5 bases each). The CDR3 runs 15 residues. The V end was cut by 6 bases, the J end by 0 bases, with 12 bases between. The DNA for the CDR3 is TGTGCCAGCAGATGGGACCGAAGCTCCTACAATGAGCAGTTCTTC. Its protein product is CASRWDRSSYNEQFF.

This rearrangement joins TRBV24-1 to TRBJ2-7, with 7 bases matching TRBD1. J was trimmed by 7 bases and V by 5 bases; bases with no gene match: 13. Germline lookup yields CDR1 KGHDR and CDR2 SFDVKD. CDR3 length: 15 residues. The CDR3 DNA is TGTGCCACCAGTGTCCTCCACAGGGGCTCCAATGAGCAGTACTTC. This gives the protein CATSVLHRGSNEQYF.

The chain recombines TRBV5-4 with TRBJ1-2, with D perhaps matching TRBD1 (6 bases). CDR1 is SGHNT, CDR2 YYREEE, per germline (reference sequence). The CDR3 consists of 16 residues. V was clipped by 3 bases and J by 1 base, with 16 bases between them. The DNA for the CDR3 is TGTGCCAGCAGCTCTCGGGGGCACCCATATAACTATGGCTACACCTTC. Its protein is CASSSRGHPYNYGYTF. The full variable domain, rest sourced from reference TRBV5-4 and TRBJ1-2, is ETGVTQSPTHLIKTRGQQVTLRCSSQSGHNTVSWYQQALGQGPQFIFQYYREEENGRGNFPPRFSGLQFPNYSSELNVNALELDDSALYLCASSSRGHPYNYGYTFGSGTRLTVV.

This clonotype was seen repeatedly, ten times or more. The V and J genes are TRBV28 and TRBJ1-5; no clear D gene. The CDR3 length is 12 residues. Per germline, CDR1 MDHEN and CDR2 SYDVKM. Trimming cost V 5 bases and J 8 bases, with 10 bases left between them. The CDR3 DNA reads as TGTGCCAGCAGTAAGGATGTGGAGCCCCAGCATTTT. This codes for CASSKDVEPQHF. The entire variable domain, with the rest obtained from reference TRBV28 and TRBJ1-5, is as follows: DVKVTQSSRYLVKRTGEKVFLECVQDMDHENMFWYRQDPGLGLRLIYFSYDVKMKEKGDIPEGYSVSREKKERFSLILESASTNQTSMYLCASSKDVEPQHFGDGTRLSIL.

On this clonotype: Germline is not matched at one junction end, which may reflect a read error. The chain recombines TRBV3-1 with TRBJ2-3; no clear D. The germline gives CDR1 LGHDT, CDR2 YNNKEL (reference sequence). The CDR3 length is 15 residues. The CDR3 spells CASSQINASPDTQYF. DNA for the CDR3: TGTGCTAGCAGCCAAATCAACGCATCCCCAGATACGCAGTATTTT.

A single count supports this clonotype. The V gene is TRBV7-2, the J gene TRBJ2-7, with TRBD2 matching 8 bases. Germline-derived CDR1 and CDR2 are SGHTA and FQGNSA. The trim removed 0 bases at V and 2 bases at J, leaving 6 bases unmatched. The CDR3 totals 16 residues. The CDR3 loop reads CASSLASGTRTYEQYF. The DNA of the CDR3 is TGTGCCAGCAGCTTAGCTAGCGGGACCCGTACCTACGAGCAGTACTTC.

The rearrangement uses TRBV6-2 or TRBV6-3 and TRBJ2-3; possibly TRBD2 for D (6 bases). The V and J ends lost 8 bases and 8 bases respectively, with 14 bases between them. Germline CDR1 MNHEY, CDR2 SVGEGT. This CDR3 comprises 12 residues. The CDR3, as DNA: TGTGCCAGCGCCTCTCTCGGGGGTACGCAGTATTTT. This gives the protein CASASLGGTQYF.

This rearrangement joins TRBV4-2 to TRBJ1-1; D remains unclear. The V gene's germline CDR1 is LGHNA and CDR2 YNFKEQ. The V end lost 2 bases, the J end lost 4 bases, and 8 bases lay between the germline ends. This CDR3 has 13 amino acids. The CDR3 region is CASSQFTGTEAFF. Here the CDR3 DNA reads TGTGCCAGCAGCCAATTCACTGGCACTGAAGCTTTCTTT.

The chain employs TRBV15 and TRBJ2-3; a weak D match, TRBD2 (6 bases). The V gene's germline CDR1 is LNHNV and CDR2 YYDKDF (reference sequence). V gave up 6 bases and J gave up 0 bases, with 10 bases separating them. This CDR3 is 14 amino acids long. CDR3: CATRHAGSTDTQYF. The CDR3 nucleotides read TGTGCCACCAGGCATGCGGGGAGCACAGATACGCAGTATTTT.

In this sample, this clonotype turned up a few times. The chain uses TRBV7-2 and TRBJ2-5; a weak D match, TRBD1 (6 bases). The CDR3 is 15 amino acids. Trimming removed 5 bases from V and 1 base from J, with 14 bases in between. Germline V gene data show CDR1 as SGHTA and CDR2 as FQGNSA. DNA for the CDR3: TGTGCCAGCAGCCCCCGTGGGGGCCGCCAAGAGACCCAGTACTTC. It encodes CASSPRGGRQETQYF.

The rearrangement links TRBV9 to TRBJ2-1; 12 bases are shared with TRBD2. After removal of 2 bases from V and 5 bases from J, the junction contained 8 bases not matched to a gene. This CDR3 is built from 17 residues. Germline V CDR1 and CDR2: SGDLS, YYNGEE. The CDR3 nucleotides read TGTGCCAGCAGCGTTTCTAGCGGGGGGGGATGGGACAATGAGCAGTTCTTC. This encodes CASSVSSGGGWDNEQFF.

This clonotype appeared a few times. The rearrangement joins TRBV10-3 to TRBJ2-5; tentative D call: TRBD2 (5 bases). The germline gives CDR1 ENHRY, CDR2 SYGVKD. V lost 0 bases and J lost 5, with 13 bases in between. The CDR3 length is 15 residues. This CDR3 reads CAISESITGVETQYF. DNA for the CDR3: TGTGCCATCAGTGAGTCGATCACCGGGGTTGAGACCCAGTACTTC.

This sequence joins TRBV28 and TRBJ2-1; no firm D call. This CDR3 comprises 15 residues. Germline V gene sequence: CDR1 MDHEN, CDR2 SYDVKM. V lost 8 bases, J lost 1 base, and 15 bases lay in between. The DNA of the CDR3 is TGTGCCAGCCAGTCGACTTCCCGATCCTACAATGAGCAGTTCTTC. Its translation: CASQSTSRSYNEQFF.

The sample holds a few counts of this clonotype. The chain couples TRBV20-1 to TRBJ2-3; 10 bases are shared with TRBD2. Per the germline V gene, CDR1 is DFQATT and CDR2 is SNEGSKA (reference sequence). Trimming at V came to 3 bases and at J to 5 bases, leaving 8 bases not matched to a gene. CDR3 size: 15 residues. The CDR3 reads CSARRLAGGRDTQYF. DNA of the CDR3: TGCAGTGCTAGGCGCTTAGCGGGGGGCAGAGATACGCAGTATTTT.